This TCR beta chain originates from a study of CD8+CD57+ T cells in acquired aplastic anemia. Overall study: DNA recovered from sorted CD4+ and CD8+ cells had a mean of about 3 ug.

CDR3 length: 23 residues. Germline V gene sequence: CDR1 SGHNT, CDR2 YYREEE (reference sequence). This clonotype was recorded once. The germline gene is not matched at one end of the junction; a read error may be the cause. Genomic DNA provided the template from which TCR beta VDJ and CDR3 profiles were obtained. MiXCR, applied by TCRdb to the reads, yields one record per CDR3 protein. Seen here are fewer than 250,000 distinct CDR3 sequences, approximately 52% observed once, and the top ten hold about a sixth. Source material: sorted CD4+, CD8+, or CD8+CD57+ T cells (not recorded which) from PBMCs. The clonotype originates from a human donor in good health, serving as a control. The V call is TRBV5-4, the J call TRBJ1-5; unclear D gene. CDR3: CTSSSSGVCHTHDALCSNQPQHF. The CDR3 DNA is TGTACCAGCAGCTCCTCTGGGGTTTGCCACACTCATGATGCACTGTGTAGCAATCAGCCCCAGCATTTT.